This TCR beta chain emerged from a study of blood T cells in healthy people across ages. The germline CDR1 and CDR2 sequences are DFQATT and SNEGSKA (reference sequence). The CDR3 loop spans 16 amino acids. V lost 4 bases, J lost 1 base, and 12 bases stayed unmatched. A J-beta primer mix and a sample-barcoded 5' primer were used in a second PCR of about 6 to 12 cycles. Sequencing recovered at least 3 million CDR3-containing paired-end reads from each sample. From the 5' RACE reads, TCRdb called clonotypes with MiXCR, one entry per CDR3 protein. Of 380,000 or so distinct CDR3 sequences listed, roughly half were seen once; the top ten hold 51%.

The J gene is TRBJ1-2, the V gene TRBV20-1, with 7 bases identical to TRBD1. Sequenced sample: blood. This TCR was recovered from a man aged 60-69 years in good health. CDR3 amino acids: CSATPTGRGGNYGYTF. The CDR3 region has the DNA TGCAGTGCTACCCCGACAGGGAGGGGGGGTAACTATGGCTACACCTTC.